This record concerns one TCR beta chain sequence. The conserved final phenylalanine or tryptophan is absent from the CDR3, which likely points to a read error. Semi-nested PCR with Nested Universal Primer A followed constant-region reverse priming of full-length variable regions. Via MiXCR, TCRdb re-called the 5' RACE reads, giving one row per CDR3 protein. The table has 35,000 to 45,000 distinct CDR3 sequences, roughly a fifth seen once. Germline values: CDR1 SGHTA, CDR2 FQGTGA. V dropped 2 bases and J dropped 9; count of bases not matched to a gene: 5. The CDR3 runs to 15 residues. Cells sorted as Tregs were CD4+, CD25+ and CD127-/low.

The clonotype was recovered from a female donor with breast cancer. The sample comprised Tregs sorted from a lymph node. V is TRBV7-3 and J is TRBJ2-1; TRBD2 agrees at 12 bases. The DNA of the CDR3 is TGTGCCAGCAGCTTAGGGGCTAGCGGGAGGGGTGAGCAGTTCCTC. It translates to CASSLGASGRGEQFL.